These T cell receptor beta chains were read from a single sample in a study of post-analysis software for immune sequencing data. TCRdb re-called the PCR reads with MiXCR, one entry per CDR3 protein. The table includes fewer than 700,000 distinct CDR3 sequences, roughly 46% detected once. Sequenced input: blood. The receptors originated from a girl aged 10 to 17 with multiple sclerosis. The CDR3 runs from the conserved cysteine through the conserved F or W. The D gene is left open where the match is weak. Clone size is stated in some rows and not others, as once, few, many or a class when expanded.

size	V	D	J	DNA	CDR3
NA	TRBV7-8	TRBD2	TRBJ2-7	TGTGCCAGCAGCTTAATAAACGGCGGGAGCTACGAGCAGTACTTC	CASSLINGGSYEQYF
NA	TRBV20-1	NA	TRBJ1-2	TGCAGTCCCCGGGGGCCAACAGGCTATGGCTACACCTTC	CSPRGPTGYGYTF
once	TRBV14	NA	TRBJ1-2	TGTGCCAGCAGCCCTTATTTTGGTCAAAGCTATGGCTACACCTTC	CASSPYFGQSYGYTF
NA	TRBV12-3/TRBV12-4	NA	TRBJ1-6	TGTGCCAGCAGCCGCCGGGACTTCTTCGCCAATTCACCCCTCCACTTT	CASSRRDFFANSPLHF
NA	TRBV9	NA	TRBJ2-1	TGTGCCAGCAGCGTGGCTAGCCGGGGCAATGAGCAGTTCTTC	CASSVASRGNEQFF
few	TRBV10-3	NA	TRBJ2-7	TGTGCCATGGGGGTAGGTCCCTACGAGCAGTACTTC	CAMGVGPYEQYF
few	TRBV5-6	NA	TRBJ2-4	TGTGCCAGCAGCTTAAAGGGGAGCATTCAGTACTTC	CASSLKGSIQYF
NA	TRBV25-1	NA	TRBJ2-5	TGTGCCAGCAGTGGACCCCAAGAGACCCAGTACTTC	CASSGPQETQYF
few	TRBV9	NA	TRBJ1-5	TGTGCCAGCAGCGTAGTAGGTTCGGGTTCGGGCAATCAGCCCCAGCATTTT	CASSVVGSGSGNQPQHF
NA	TRBV7-9	TRBD2	TRBJ2-1	TGTGCCAGCAGCTTAGGCCGACTAGCGGGAAGCAATGAGCAGTTCTTC	CASSLGRLAGSNEQFF
NA	TRBV20-1	TRBD1	TRBJ1-6	TGCAGTGCTACGAAGGCAGACAGGGCTTCACCCCTCCACTTT	CSATKADRASPLHF
NA	TRBV10-3	NA	TRBJ2-7	TGTGCCATCAGATTCTCGACAGGAGCCTACGAGCAGTACTTC	CAIRFSTGAYEQYF
NA	TRBV5-1	TRBD1	TRBJ2-7	TGCGCCAGCTCGGACCGGGACAGGGGCGTCTACGAGCAGTACTTC	CASSDRDRGVYEQYF
NA	TRBV12-3/TRBV12-4	NA	TRBJ2-1	TGTGCCAGCAGTTCGGGGTACAGCTCCTACAATGAGCAGTTCTTC	CASSSGYSSYNEQFF
NA	TRBV20-1	TRBD1	TRBJ2-1	TGCAGTGCCCCTTGGACAGGGAAGATCGGTGAGCAGTTCTTC	CSAPWTGKIGEQFF
NA	TRBV20-1	TRBD2	TRBJ2-7	TGCAGTGCCAAACGACTAGCGGGGGACTACGAGCAGTACTTC	CSAKRLAGDYEQYF
NA	TRBV10-3	NA	TRBJ2-1	TGTGCCATCAGTGGGGGGGCTAGCGGATACAATGAGCAGTTCTTC	CAISGGASGYNEQFF
few	TRBV20-1	NA	TRBJ2-1	TGCAGTGCTAGATACTACGTCTTGGATGAGCAGTTCTTC	CSARYYVLDEQFF
few	TRBV2	NA	TRBJ2-7	TGTGCCAGCAGCCCACAGGCACCCGAGCAGTACTTC	CASSPQAPEQYF
NA	TRBV6-6	TRBD1	TRBJ1-1	TGTGCCAGCAGTCGGACAGGGGGGATCGACACTGAAGCTTTCTTT	CASSRTGGIDTEAFF
NA	TRBV30	NA	TRBJ2-3	TGTGCCTGGAGTCCCGGGGTGGCCGGCGATACGCAGTATTTT	CAWSPGVAGDTQYF
NA	TRBV10-3	TRBD2	TRBJ2-1	TGTGCCATCGGGGGACTAGCGGGAGTCTACAATGAGCAGTTCTTC	CAIGGLAGVYNEQFF
NA	TRBV3-1	TRBD2	TRBJ2-3	TGTGCCAGCAGCCAAGTGGGGCTAGCGGGCCCCGCAGATACGCAGTATTTT	CASSQVGLAGPADTQYF
NA	TRBV5-5	NA	TRBJ2-2	TGTGCCAGCAGCTTGGTCCCAGGGTCCGGGGAGCTGTTTTTT	CASSLVPGSGELFF
NA	TRBV6-2/TRBV6-3	NA	TRBJ1-5	TGTGCCAGCACGACCGCTTCAGGGAGGGGCAATCAGCCCCAGCATTTT	CASTTASGRGNQPQHF
NA	TRBV6-5	NA	TRBJ2-6	TGTGCCAGCGGTAGCTCTGGGGCCAACGTCCTGACTTTC	CASGSSGANVLTF
NA	TRBV3-1	NA	TRBJ2-3	TGTGCCAGCAGCCAAGAACGCGGGACAGGCACAGATACGCAGTATTTT	CASSQERGTGTDTQYF
many	TRBV20-1	NA	TRBJ2-1	TGCAGTGCTAGAGGGGGACCGTACAATGAGCAGTTCTTC	CSARGGPYNEQFF
NA	TRBV12-3/TRBV12-4	TRBD1	TRBJ1-4	TGTGCCAGCAGTCACGGGACAGGGGGTGAAAAACTGTTTTTT	CASSHGTGGEKLFF
NA	TRBV3-1	NA	TRBJ1-1	TGTGCCAGCAGCCGGGCAGAACTGAACACTGAAGCTTTCTTT	CASSRAELNTEAFF
NA	TRBV29-1	NA	TRBJ1-2	TGCAGCGTTGAAGAAGGGAATCTTGGCTACACCTTC	CSVEEGNLGYTF
few	TRBV7-9	NA	TRBJ1-6	TGTGCCAGCAGCTCGACGGCGGGGGTTCTGTTGAATTCACCCCTCCACTTT	CASSSTAGVLLNSPLHF
NA	TRBV12-3/TRBV12-4	TRBD2	TRBJ2-7	TGTGCCAGCCTCGGGGGGGTAGGATACGAGCAGTACTTC	CASLGGVGYEQYF
NA	TRBV4-2	TRBD2	TRBJ2-3	TGTGCCAGCAGCCAAGAGCCTAGCGGGGTCACAGATACGCAGTATTTT	CASSQEPSGVTDTQYF
NA	TRBV5-1	NA	TRBJ2-5	TGCGCCAGCAGCTTGACACGTGAGGAGACCCAGTACTTC	CASSLTREETQYF
few	TRBV29-1	NA	TRBJ2-1	TGCAGCGTTGAATTCCGGGGGCGGGAGACCCAGTTCTTC	CSVEFRGRETQFF
once	TRBV12-3/TRBV12-4	TRBD1	TRBJ2-3	TGTGCCAGCAGTTCGGGACAGGGGATTGAGAATACGCAGTATTTT	CASSSGQGIENTQYF
NA	TRBV3-1	TRBD2	TRBJ2-5	TGTGCCAGCAGCCGTGATCGGCGGGGGAACCAAGAGACCCAGTACTTC	CASSRDRRGNQETQYF
NA	TRBV12-3/TRBV12-4	TRBD1	TRBJ1-5	TGTGCCAGCGAACTGGGACAGGGGGCAAGGGCCCAGCATTTT	CASELGQGARAQHF
NA	TRBV20-1	TRBD2	TRBJ2-3	TGCAGTGCTAGGGTCGAATGGAGTAGCGGGAGAGCAGATACGCAGTATTTT	CSARVEWSSGRADTQYF
NA	TRBV7-8	TRBD2	TRBJ2-1	TGTGCCAGCAGCTCCGGGACTAGCGGGAGGGGTGAGCAGTTCTTC	CASSSGTSGRGEQFF
few	TRBV24-1	TRBD2	TRBJ2-7	TGTGCCACCAGTGATGGGGTCAGCGGGAGCGGCGACGAGCAGTACTTC	CATSDGVSGSGDEQYF